This T cell receptor (beta chain) was obtained from a study of cytomegalovirus exposure and HLA in healthy donors. A note on this clone: Its antigen is currently unknown.

Broader study findings: In vitro, a few CMV-associated chains proved specific for CMV antigens. The authors listed around 150 TCR beta chains as cytomegalovirus-associated.

Unmatched junction bases numbered 8, after V lost 6 bases and J lost 4 bases. The CDR3 is made up of 15 amino acids. Looked up from germline, CDR1 is LNHDA and CDR2 is SQIVND (reference sequence). The PCR contained 60 Vbeta and 13 Jbeta primers. Method: immunoSEQ multiplex PCR; TCRdb's copy keeps in-frame clones and lacks some. Counted here are about 45,000 clones, about nine tenths occurring once; the ten biggest clones make up around 8%. The V gene is TRBV19, the J gene TRBJ2-1; 8 nucleotides match TRBD2. The sequence was collected from a woman aged 40 to 50 in good health and CMV-seropositive. The sequencing input was PBMCs. CDR3 nucleotides: TGTGCCAGTAGGTCGGGAGGGGGGCTTTACAATGAGCAGTTCTTC. The encoded protein is CASRSGGGLYNEQFF. Together with reference TRBV19 and TRBJ2-1, the CDR3 gives the full variable domain: DGGITQSPKYLFRKEGQNVTLSCEQNLNHDAMYWYRQDPGQGLRLIYYSQIVNDFQKGDIAEGYSVSREKKESFPLTVTSAQKNPTAFYLCASRSGGGLYNEQFFGPGTRLTVL.